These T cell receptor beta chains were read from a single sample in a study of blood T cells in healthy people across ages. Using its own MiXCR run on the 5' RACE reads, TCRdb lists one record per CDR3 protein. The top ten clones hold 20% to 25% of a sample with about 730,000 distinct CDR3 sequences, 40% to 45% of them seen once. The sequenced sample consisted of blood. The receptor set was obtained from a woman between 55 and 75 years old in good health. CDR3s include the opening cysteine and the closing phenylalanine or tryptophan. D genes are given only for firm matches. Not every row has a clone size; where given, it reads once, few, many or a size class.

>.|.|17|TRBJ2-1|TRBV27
TGTGCCAGCAGTTTAAAACCGGGGCCCATTACCAGGAATGAGCAGTTCTTC
CASSLKPGPITRNEQFF
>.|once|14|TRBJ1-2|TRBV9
TGTGCCAGCAGCGTGGCACAGGGCAACTATGGCTACACCTTC
CASSVAQGNYGYTF
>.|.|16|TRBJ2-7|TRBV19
TGTGCCAGTAGTTCGCCCTCCGGGACAAACTTAGCCGAGCAGTACTTC
CASSSPSGTNLAEQYF
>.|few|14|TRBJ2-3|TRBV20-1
TGCAGTGCTAGCAGCGACAGGCGCACAGATACGCAGTATTTT
CSASSDRRTDTQYF
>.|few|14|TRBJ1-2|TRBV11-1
TGTGCCAGCAGCTCAGGTGGCGGCTACTATGGCTACACCTTC
CASSSGGGYYGYTF
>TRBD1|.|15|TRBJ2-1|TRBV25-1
TGTGCCAGCAGTGAGGGGACAGCCTCCTACAATGGGCAGTTCTTC
CASSEGTASYNGQFF
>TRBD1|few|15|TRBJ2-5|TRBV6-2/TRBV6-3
TGTGCCAGCAGTACACACCGGGACAGGGGAGAGACCCAGTACTTC
CASSTHRDRGETQYF
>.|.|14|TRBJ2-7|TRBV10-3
TGTGCCATCAGTGGAAGGGACGGTGGCTACGAGCAGTACTTC
CAISGRDGGYEQYF
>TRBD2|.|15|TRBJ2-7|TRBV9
TGTGCCAGCAGCGTAGCAGAGCGGGGGGCCTGGGAGCAGTACTTC
CASSVAERGAWEQYF
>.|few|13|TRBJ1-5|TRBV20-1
TGCAGTGCTTTGGGGGGGCCCTATCAGCCCCAGCATTTT
CSALGGPYQPQHF
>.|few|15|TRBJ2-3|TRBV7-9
TGTGCCAGCAGCAGGGGACCCCGGAGCGCAGATACGCAGTATTTT
CASSRGPRSADTQYF
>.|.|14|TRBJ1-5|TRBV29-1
TGCAGCGTTATCGGAGGGGGGTCGAGTCAGCCCCAGCATTTT
CSVIGGGSSQPQHF
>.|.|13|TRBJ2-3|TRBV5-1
TGCGCCAGCAGCGGGGAAGTCAGCTCTACGCAGTATTTT
CASSGEVSSTQYF
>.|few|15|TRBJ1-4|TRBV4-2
TGTGCCAGCAGCCAAGGGGTTGACGAGAGTCAAAAACTGTTTTTT
CASSQGVDESQKLFF
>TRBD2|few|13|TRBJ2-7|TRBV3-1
TGTGCCAGCCAGCGGGGGGGGATCTACGAGCAGTACTTC
CASQRGGIYEQYF
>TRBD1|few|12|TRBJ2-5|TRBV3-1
TGTGCCAGCAGCCACCCCAGGGGGTCCCAGTACTTC
CASSHPRGSQYF
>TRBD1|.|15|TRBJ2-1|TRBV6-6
TGTGCCAGCAGTCCCCAGGGACAGATTAAGAATGAGCAGTTCTTC
CASSPQGQIKNEQFF
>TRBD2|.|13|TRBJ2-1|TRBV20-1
TGCAGTGCTCTTAGCGGGGGGGCGGGTGAGCAGTTCTTC
CSALSGGAGEQFF
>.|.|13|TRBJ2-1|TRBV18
TGTGCCAGCTCACCAGGGCTTCCTAATGAGCAGTTCTTC
CASSPGLPNEQFF
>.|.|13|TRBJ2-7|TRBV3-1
TGTGCCAGCAGCCCTCCCGGTTGGTATGAGCAGTACTTC
CASSPPGWYEQYF
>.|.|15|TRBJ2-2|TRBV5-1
TGCGCCAGCAGCACATTGGAGGGCGCCGGCGGGGAGCTGTTTTTT
CASSTLEGAGGELFF
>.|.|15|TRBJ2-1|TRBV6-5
TGTGCCAGCAGCCAAACAGAAAACTCCTACAATGAGCAGTTCTTC
CASSQTENSYNEQFF
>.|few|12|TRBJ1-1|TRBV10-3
TGTGCCAATTCGGACAGACCCACTGAAGCTTTCTTT
CANSDRPTEAFF
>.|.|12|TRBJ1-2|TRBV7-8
TGTGCCAGCAGCTTAGAAGTGGGGGCTCACACCTTC
CASSLEVGAHTF
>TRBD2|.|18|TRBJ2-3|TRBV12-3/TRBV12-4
TGTGCCAGCAGTCCACTATTTACTAGCGGGAATGGCTCAGATACGCAGTATTTT
CASSPLFTSGNGSDTQYF
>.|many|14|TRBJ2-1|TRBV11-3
TGTGCCAGCAGCTGGGCAGGGCTTAGCAATGAGCAGTTCTTC
CASSWAGLSNEQFF
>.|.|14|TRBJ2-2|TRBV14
TGTGCCAGCAGCCGGACAAGGAACACCGGGGAGCTGTTTTTT
CASSRTRNTGELFF
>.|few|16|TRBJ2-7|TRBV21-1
TGTGCCAGCAGCAAAGCGTCCCGGGGGGGGTCCTACGAGCAGTACTTC
CASSKASRGGSYEQYF